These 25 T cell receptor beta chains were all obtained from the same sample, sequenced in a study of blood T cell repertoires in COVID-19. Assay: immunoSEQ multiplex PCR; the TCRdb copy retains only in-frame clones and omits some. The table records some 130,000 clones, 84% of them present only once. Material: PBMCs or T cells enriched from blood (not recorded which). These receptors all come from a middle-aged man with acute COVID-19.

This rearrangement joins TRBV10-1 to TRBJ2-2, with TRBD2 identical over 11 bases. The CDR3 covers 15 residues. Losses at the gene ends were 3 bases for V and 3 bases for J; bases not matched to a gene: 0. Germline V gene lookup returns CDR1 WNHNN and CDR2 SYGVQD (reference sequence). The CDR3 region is CASSDSGRDTGELFF. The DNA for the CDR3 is TGCGCCAGCAGTGATAGCGGGAGGGACACCGGGGAGCTGTTTTTT.

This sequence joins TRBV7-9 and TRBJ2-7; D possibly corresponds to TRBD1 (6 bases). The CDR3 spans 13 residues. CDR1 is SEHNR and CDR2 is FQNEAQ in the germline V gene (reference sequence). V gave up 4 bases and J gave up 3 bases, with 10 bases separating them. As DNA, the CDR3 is TGTGCCAGCAGCTCACAGGGATACTACGAGCAGTACTTC. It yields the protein CASSSQGYYEQYF.

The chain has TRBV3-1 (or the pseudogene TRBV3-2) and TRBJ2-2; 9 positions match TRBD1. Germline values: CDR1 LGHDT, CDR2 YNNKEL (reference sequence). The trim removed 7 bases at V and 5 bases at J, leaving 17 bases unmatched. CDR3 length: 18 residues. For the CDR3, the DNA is TGTGCCAGCACCCCTCACGGAACCGGGACAGGGAAAACCGGGGAGCTGTTTTTT. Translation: CASTPHGTGTGKTGELFF.

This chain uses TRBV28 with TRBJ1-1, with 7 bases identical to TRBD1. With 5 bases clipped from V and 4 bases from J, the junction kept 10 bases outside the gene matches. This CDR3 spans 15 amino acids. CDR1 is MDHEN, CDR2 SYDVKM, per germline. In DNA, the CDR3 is TGTGCCAGCAGTGTACCAGGGGGAGTGATCACTGAAGCTTTCTTT. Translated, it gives CASSVPGGVITEAFF.

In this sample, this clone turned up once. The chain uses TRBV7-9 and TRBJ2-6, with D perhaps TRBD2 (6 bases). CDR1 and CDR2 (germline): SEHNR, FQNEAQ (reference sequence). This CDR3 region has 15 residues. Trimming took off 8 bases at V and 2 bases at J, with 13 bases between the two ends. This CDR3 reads CASWRDGAGANVLTF. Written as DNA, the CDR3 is TGTGCCAGCTGGAGGGATGGGGCTGGGGCCAACGTCCTGACTTTC.

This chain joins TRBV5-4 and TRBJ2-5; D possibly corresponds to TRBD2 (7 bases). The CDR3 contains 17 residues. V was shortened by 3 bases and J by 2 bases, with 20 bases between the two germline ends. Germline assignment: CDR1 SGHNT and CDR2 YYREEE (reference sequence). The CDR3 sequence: CASSSGGGLGGQETQYF. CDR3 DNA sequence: TGTGCCAGCAGCTCTGGGGGTGGACTAGGGGGGCAAGAGACCCAGTACTTC.

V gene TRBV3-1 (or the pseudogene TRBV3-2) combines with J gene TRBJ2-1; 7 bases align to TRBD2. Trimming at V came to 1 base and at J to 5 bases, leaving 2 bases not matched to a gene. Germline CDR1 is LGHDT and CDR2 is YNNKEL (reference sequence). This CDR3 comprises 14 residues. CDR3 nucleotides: TGTGCCAGCAGCCAAGGCGGGGGAGACAATGAGCAGTTCTTC. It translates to CASSQGGGDNEQFF.

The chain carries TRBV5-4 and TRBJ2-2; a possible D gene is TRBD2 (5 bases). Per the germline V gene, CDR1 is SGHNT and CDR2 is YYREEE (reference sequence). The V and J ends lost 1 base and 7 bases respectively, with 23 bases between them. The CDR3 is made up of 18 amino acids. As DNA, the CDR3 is TGTGCCAGCAGCTTGAGTCTAGCCCGGGCCTCGAATAGCGGGGAGCTGTTTTTT. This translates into CASSLSLARASNSGELFF.

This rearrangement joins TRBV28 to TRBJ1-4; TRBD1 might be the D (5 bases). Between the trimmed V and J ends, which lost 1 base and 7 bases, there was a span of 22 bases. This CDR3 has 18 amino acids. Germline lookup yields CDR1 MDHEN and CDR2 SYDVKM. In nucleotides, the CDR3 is TGTGCCAGCAGTTTATTTCATAGTGGGGCGGGGGGTTCTGAAAAACTGTTTTTT. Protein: CASSLFHSGAGGSEKLFF.

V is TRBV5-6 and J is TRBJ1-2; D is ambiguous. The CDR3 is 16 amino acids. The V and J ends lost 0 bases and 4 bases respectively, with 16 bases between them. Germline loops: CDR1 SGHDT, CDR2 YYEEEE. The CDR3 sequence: CASSLGPEGSGYGYTF. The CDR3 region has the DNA TGTGCCAGCAGCTTGGGTCCTGAGGGCAGCGGCTATGGCTACACCTTC.

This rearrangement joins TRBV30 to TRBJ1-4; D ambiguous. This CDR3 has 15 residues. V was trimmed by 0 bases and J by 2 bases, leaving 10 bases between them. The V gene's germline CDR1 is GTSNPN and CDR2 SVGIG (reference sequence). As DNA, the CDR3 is TGTGCCTGGAGTGTACCTGGCTCCACTAATGAAAAACTGTTTTTT. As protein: CAWSVPGSTNEKLFF.

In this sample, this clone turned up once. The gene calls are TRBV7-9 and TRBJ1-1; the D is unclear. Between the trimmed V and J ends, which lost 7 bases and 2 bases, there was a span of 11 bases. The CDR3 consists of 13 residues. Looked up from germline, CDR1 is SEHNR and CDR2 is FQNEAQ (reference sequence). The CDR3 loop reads CASIRGRNTEAFF. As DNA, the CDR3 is TGTGCCAGCATCCGCGGGAGAAACACTGAAGCTTTCTTT.

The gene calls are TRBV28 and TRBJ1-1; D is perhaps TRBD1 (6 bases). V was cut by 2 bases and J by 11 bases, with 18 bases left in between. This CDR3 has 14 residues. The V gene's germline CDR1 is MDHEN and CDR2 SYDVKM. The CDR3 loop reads CASSLGRGWVSAFF. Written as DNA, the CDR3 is TGTGCCAGCAGTTTAGGCAGGGGATGGGTGAGCGCTTTCTTT.

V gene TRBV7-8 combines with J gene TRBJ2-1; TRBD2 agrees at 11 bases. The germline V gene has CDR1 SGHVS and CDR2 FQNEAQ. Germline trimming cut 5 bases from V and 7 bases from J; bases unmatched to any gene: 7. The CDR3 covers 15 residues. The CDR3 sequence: CASSHSGGARNEQFF. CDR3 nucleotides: TGTGCCAGCAGCCATAGCGGGGGGGCACGGAATGAGCAGTTCTTC.

In DNA form, the CDR3 reads TGTGCCAGCAGCCCGAGGACTGACGGCTATGGCTACACCTTC. This encodes CASSPRTDGYGYTF. V is TRBV7-2 and J is TRBJ1-2; D not certain. V lost 5 bases to trimming and J lost 4 bases, with 14 bases between them. The CDR3 loop spans 14 amino acids. Germline assignment: CDR1 SGHTA and CDR2 FQGNSA.

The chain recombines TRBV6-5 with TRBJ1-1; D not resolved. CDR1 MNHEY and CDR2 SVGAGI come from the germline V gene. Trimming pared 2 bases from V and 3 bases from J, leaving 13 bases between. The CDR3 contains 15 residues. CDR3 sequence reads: CASSYARRLDTEAFF. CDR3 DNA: TGTGCCAGCAGTTACGCCCGCCGACTTGACACTGAAGCTTTCTTT.

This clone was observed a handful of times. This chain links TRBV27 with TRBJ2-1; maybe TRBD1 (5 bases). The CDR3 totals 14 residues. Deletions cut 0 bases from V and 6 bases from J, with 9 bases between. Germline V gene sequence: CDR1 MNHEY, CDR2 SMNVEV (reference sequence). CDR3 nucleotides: TGTGCCAGCAGTTTATCAGGGGTGGCCAATGAGCAGTTCTTC. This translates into CASSLSGVANEQFF.

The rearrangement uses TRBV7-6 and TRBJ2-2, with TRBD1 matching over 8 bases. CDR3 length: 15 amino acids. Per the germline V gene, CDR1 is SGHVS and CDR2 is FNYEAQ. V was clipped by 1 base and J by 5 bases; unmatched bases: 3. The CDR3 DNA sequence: TGTGCCAGCAGCTTAGTTCACAGGGGGACCGGGGAGCTGTTTTTT. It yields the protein CASSLVHRGTGELFF.

Here the CDR3 reads CASRYRSGMRGETQYF. CDR3 nucleotides: TGTGCCAGCAGGTATCGTTCCGGGATGCGAGGGGAGACCCAGTACTTC. The chain carries TRBV5-6 and TRBJ2-5; possible D gene TRBD2, 5 bases. Trimming shortened V by 5 bases and J by 5 bases, and 22 bases separated the two germline ends. Per the germline V gene, CDR1 is SGHDT and CDR2 is YYEEEE. CDR3 length: 16 amino acids. Using reference TRBV5-6 and TRBJ2-5 for the parts outside the CDR3, the full variable domain is DAGVTQSPTHLIKTRGQQVTLRCSPKSGHDTVSWYQQALGQGPQFIFQYYEEEERQRGNFPDRFSGHQFPNYSSELNVNALLLGDSALYLCASRYRSGMRGETQYFGPGTRLLVL.

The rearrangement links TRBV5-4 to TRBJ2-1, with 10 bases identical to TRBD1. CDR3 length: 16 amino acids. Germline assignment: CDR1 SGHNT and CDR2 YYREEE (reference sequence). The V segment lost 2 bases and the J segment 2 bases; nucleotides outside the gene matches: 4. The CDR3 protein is CASSFLTGGAYNEQFF. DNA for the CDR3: TGTGCCAGCAGCTTCCTGACAGGGGGCGCCTACAATGAGCAGTTCTTC.

Written as DNA, the CDR3 is TGTGCCAGCAGCGTTGGGACAGCATCCTACGAGCAGTACTTC. It translates to CASSVGTASYEQYF. The chain is built from TRBV9 and TRBJ2-7; 7 bases line up with TRBD1. This CDR3 has 14 residues. V lost 2 bases, J lost 1 base, and 3 bases stayed unmatched. Looked up from germline, CDR1 is SGDLS and CDR2 is YYNGEE.

DNA for the CDR3: TGTGCCAGTAGTGACCGGGACAGGGAAAACTATGGCTACACCTTC. It codes for CASSDRDRENYGYTF. V and J are TRBV19 and TRBJ1-2; TRBD1 aligns across 9 bases. This CDR3 contains 15 residues. Losses at the gene ends were 5 bases for V and 2 bases for J; bases not matched to a gene: 6. CDR1 and CDR2 from the germline V gene are LNHDA and SQIVND (reference sequence).

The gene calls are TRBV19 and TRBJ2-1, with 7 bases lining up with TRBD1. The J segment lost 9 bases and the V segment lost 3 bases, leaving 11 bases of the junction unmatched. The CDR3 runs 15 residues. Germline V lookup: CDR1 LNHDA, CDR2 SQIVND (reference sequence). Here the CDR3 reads CASSIETGALGEQFF. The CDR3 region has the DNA TGTGCCAGTAGTATCGAAACAGGGGCCTTGGGTGAGCAGTTCTTC.

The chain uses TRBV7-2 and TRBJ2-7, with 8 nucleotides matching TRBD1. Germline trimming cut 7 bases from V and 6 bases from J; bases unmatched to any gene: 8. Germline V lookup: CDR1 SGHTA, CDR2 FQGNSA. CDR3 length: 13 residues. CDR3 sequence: CASIRQGAGEQYF. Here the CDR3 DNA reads TGTGCCAGCATCCGTCAGGGGGCCGGCGAGCAGTACTTC.

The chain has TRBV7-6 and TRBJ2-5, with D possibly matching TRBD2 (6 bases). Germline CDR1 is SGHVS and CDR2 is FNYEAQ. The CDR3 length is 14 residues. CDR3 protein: CAVTKTPGVGTQYF. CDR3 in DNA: TGTGCTGTTACGAAGACCCCGGGGGTAGGGACCCAGTACTTC.